This TCR beta chain was captured in a study of T cell responses to AZD1222 COVID-19 vaccine. Study-wide points: Reportedly, close to half of spike-specific TCRs are directed against unmutated variant regions. Females made up more of the donors, who were largely white British, and clonal diversity may have come out too low.

Some clones are missing from TCRdb's copy, which holds only in-frame ones; the method was immunoSEQ multiplex PCR. The table includes over 120,000 clones, about 91% detected once. Germline V gene data show CDR1 as SGHTA and CDR2 as FQGNSA. With 3 bases clipped from V and 8 bases from J, the junction kept 8 bases outside the gene matches. There are 14 residues in the CDR3. The count of this clone is one. Its antigen is undetermined. The rearrangement uses TRBV7-2 and TRBJ1-2; 8 nucleotides align to TRBD1. The TCR sequence derives from an adult in good health. The sequenced sample was peripheral blood, obtained on day 0 of AZD1222 vaccination. The CDR3 bases are TGTGCCAGCAGCTTGCCAGGGGGCTTTAGGGGCTACACCTTC. This encodes CASSLPGGFRGYTF.